This passage covers 27 T cell receptor beta chains from one sample sequenced in a study of T cell changes during pregnancy in multiple sclerosis. Assay: immunoSEQ multiplex PCR; the TCRdb copy retains only in-frame clones and omits some. The repertoire holds 40,000 to 45,000 clones, with about nine tenths as singletons. Source: CD4+ T cells from peripheral blood mononuclear cells, taken before pregnancy. These receptors all come from a female donor with multiple sclerosis, enrolled in a pregnancy study.

V is TRBV4-3 and J is TRBJ2-2; 15 nucleotides align to TRBD2. Unmatched junction bases numbered 9, after V lost 6 bases and J lost 4 bases. Germline CDR1 reads LGHNA; CDR2 reads YSLEER. The CDR3 has 18 residues. The CDR3 sequence: CASSRTSGGAGGTGELFF. In DNA, the CDR3 is TGCGCCAGCAGTCGGACTAGCGGGGGGGCGGGGGGCACCGGGGAGCTGTTTTTT.

The chain joins TRBV7-6 to TRBJ2-4, with TRBD2 as a possible D gene (5 bases). V dropped 1 base and J dropped 0 bases, with 13 bases sitting between them. The V gene's germline CDR1 is SGHVS and CDR2 FNYEAQ. CDR3 length equals 17 residues. The CDR3 here is CASSLGALRGAKNIQYF. In DNA, the CDR3 is TGTGCCAGCAGCTTAGGTGCCTTACGGGGAGCCAAAAACATTCAGTACTTC. The whole variable domain, filled in from reference TRBV7-6 and TRBJ2-4, reads GAGVSQSPRYKVTKRGQDVALRCDPISGHVSLYWYRQALGQGPEFLTYFNYEAQQDKSGLPNDRFSAERPEGSISTLTIQRTEQRDSAMYRCASSLGALRGAKNIQYFGAGTRLSVL.

This clone was counted only a few times. This chain connects TRBV7-2 to TRBJ1-1, with D unresolved. CDR1 and CDR2 (germline): SGHTA, FQGNSA. V was trimmed by 1 base and J by 0 bases, leaving 6 bases between them. The CDR3 runs 14 residues. DNA for the CDR3: TGTGCCAGCAGCTTAGTCGTATTGAACACTGAAGCTTTCTTT. Translating gives CASSLVVLNTEAFF.

This chain links TRBV28 with TRBJ1-5; D gene unclear. CDR1 MDHEN and CDR2 SYDVKM come from the germline V gene. Trimming stripped 4 bases from V and 2 bases from J, with 6 bases between. This CDR3 has 13 residues. The CDR3: CASSSQGNQPQHF. The CDR3 nucleotides are TGTGCCAGCAGTTCTCAGGGCAATCAGCCCCAGCATTTT.

The V and J genes are TRBV5-3 and TRBJ2-3; TRBD2 matches at 7 bases. TRBV5-3 is an ORF for which the function is uncertain. Losses at the gene ends were 5 bases for V and 2 bases for J; bases not matched to a gene: 8. The CDR3 is made up of 15 amino acids. For the CDR3, the DNA is TGTGCCAGAAGACCCCGGCTAGCGGCCACAGATACGCAGTATTTT. As protein: CARRPRLAATDTQYF.

The rearrangement joins TRBV9 to TRBJ2-7, with TRBD2 matching over 7 bases. J gave up 4 bases and V 4 bases, and 8 bases lay outside the gene matches. The CDR3 has 14 residues. The germline V gene has CDR1 SGDLS and CDR2 YYNGEE. CDR3 nucleotides: TGTGCCAGCAGCCCCCGGACTAGTTGGTACGAGCAGTACTTC. This translates into CASSPRTSWYEQYF.

This rearrangement joins TRBV19 to TRBJ1-5, with TRBD1 as a possible D gene (5 bases). In germline, CDR1 is LNHDA, CDR2 SQIVND (reference sequence). V lost 8 bases and J lost 2, with 13 bases in between. The CDR3 spans 14 residues. CDR3 nucleotide sequence: TGTGCCAGTCGATTGCGGGACCGCAATCAGCCCCAGCATTTT. Its protein product is CASRLRDRNQPQHF.

V gene TRBV7-8 combines with J gene TRBJ1-1; TRBD1 aligns across 7 bases. The CDR3 is 16 amino acids. CDR1 is SGHVS, CDR2 FQNEAQ, per germline. The ends lost 0 bases at V and 1 base at J; junction bases unmatched: 5. For the CDR3, the DNA is TGTGCCAGCAGCTTAGCCTCAGGGGGGTGGAACACTGAAGCTTTCTTT. It specifies CASSLASGGWNTEAFF.

This chain connects TRBV19 to TRBJ1-2; TRBD1 agrees at 10 bases. The V gene end was trimmed by 7 bases and the J gene end by 6 bases; junction bases not matched to a gene: 8. The CDR3 totals 14 residues. CDR1 and CDR2 (germline): LNHDA, SQIVND (reference sequence). The CDR3 sequence is CASTKTGGANGYTF. In nucleotides, the CDR3 is TGTGCCAGTACTAAGACAGGGGGCGCAAATGGCTACACCTTC.

This chain joins TRBV7-3 and TRBJ2-7; D unclear. V was pared by 0 bases and J by 7 bases, with 10 bases between. The CDR3 contains 13 residues. Per the germline V gene, CDR1 is SGHTA and CDR2 is FQGTGA. CDR3: CASSLTGAREQYF. The CDR3 coding sequence is TGTGCCAGCAGCTTAACGGGTGCGAGGGAGCAGTACTTC.

The CDR3 loop reads CASSLTGVAGDEQFF. CDR3 sequence (DNA): TGTGCCAGCAGTTTAACGGGAGTAGCAGGAGATGAGCAGTTCTTC. This sequence joins TRBV27 and TRBJ2-1; D is possibly TRBD2 (6 bases). Trimming removed 2 bases at V and 8 bases at J, with 16 bases between. Germline loops: CDR1 MNHEY, CDR2 SMNVEV (reference sequence). CDR3 size: 15 residues.

The genes are TRBV27 and TRBJ1-4, with a weak D call TRBD1 (5 bases). V lost 7 bases to trimming and J lost 3 bases, with 12 bases between them. The CDR3 totals 14 residues. Germline lookup yields CDR1 MNHEY and CDR2 SMNVEV (reference sequence). CDR3: CASTRWGSNEKLFF. The CDR3 DNA follows: TGTGCCAGCACCCGTTGGGGCTCTAATGAAAAACTGTTTTTT.

The chain has TRBV19 and TRBJ1-1; 10 positions agree with TRBD1. The germline CDR1 and CDR2 sequences are LNHDA and SQIVND (reference sequence). The CDR3 runs 14 residues. The J segment lost 8 bases and the V segment lost 1 base, leaving 4 bases of the junction unmatched. The CDR3 protein is CASSIGDRGKEAFF. The CDR3 coding sequence is TGTGCCAGTAGTATAGGGGACAGGGGTAAAGAAGCTTTCTTT.

The gene calls are TRBV11-3 and TRBJ2-3; perhaps TRBD1 as D (7 bases). V shed 3 bases and J shed 3 bases, with 13 bases lying between them. This CDR3 is 15 amino acids long. The V gene's germline CDR1 is SGHNT and CDR2 YENEEA. The CDR3 protein is CASSFQGGLTDTQYF. CDR3 in DNA: TGTGCCAGCAGCTTTCAGGGGGGCCTAACAGATACGCAGTATTTT.

This chain connects TRBV6-6 to TRBJ1-5; D is ambiguous. V was cut by 8 bases and J by 3 bases, with 8 bases left in between. This CDR3 comprises 12 residues. CDR1 is MNHNY, CDR2 SVGAGI, per germline (reference sequence). The CDR3, as DNA: TGTGCCAGCTGGCATTCCAATCAGCCCCAGCATTTT. Its translation: CASWHSNQPQHF.

The chain has TRBV2 and TRBJ2-7; D is perhaps TRBD1 (6 bases). Germline CDR1 reads SNHLY; CDR2 reads FYNNEI. The V end was cut by 8 bases, the J end by 2 bases, with 19 bases between. This CDR3 region has 15 residues. The CDR3 here is CASHLEGVGPYEQYF. For the CDR3, the DNA is TGTGCCAGCCATCTTGAGGGGGTTGGCCCCTACGAGCAGTACTTC.

The chain uses TRBV7-6 and TRBJ2-3; 9 bases align to TRBD2. The CDR3 spans 16 residues. CDR1 and CDR2 from the germline V gene are SGHVS and FNYEAQ. The V segment lost 5 bases and the J segment 2 bases; nucleotides outside the gene matches: 8. The CDR3 reads CASSRSGGIITDTQYF. CDR3 DNA: TGTGCCAGCAGCCGAAGCGGGGGGATCATCACAGATACGCAGTATTTT.

The rearrangement joins TRBV2 to TRBJ1-2; D may be TRBD1 (5 bases). The length of the CDR3 is 13 residues. Trimming shortened V by 8 bases and J by 2 bases, and 12 bases separated the two germline ends. Germline CDR1 SNHLY, CDR2 FYNNEI. The CDR3 coding sequence is TGTGCCAGCGGGGGGGACGGGAACTATGGCTACACCTTC. Its translation: CASGGDGNYGYTF.

Comment on this clone: A junction end diverges from the germline sequence, so it may reflect a read error. The CDR3: CASRVRAELFF. As DNA, the CDR3 is TGTGCCAGCCGCGTCAGGGCGGAACTGTTTTTT. This chain connects TRBV9 to TRBJ1-4; a weak D match, TRBD1 (5 bases). Germline CDR1 is SGDLS and CDR2 is YYNGEE. The CDR3 spans 11 residues.

This chain uses TRBV19 with TRBJ2-7; a weak D match, TRBD1 (6 bases). Germline CDR1 reads LNHDA; CDR2 reads SQIVND (reference sequence). The CDR3 is made up of 14 amino acids. V lost 4 bases and J 0 bases, leaving 10 bases between the germline ends. DNA for the CDR3: TGTGCCAGTAGTAACACAGGGCTCTCCTACGAGCAGTACTTC. Translation gives CASSNTGLSYEQYF.

The chain employs TRBV29-1 and TRBJ2-5; 9 bases fit TRBD1. The CDR3 length is 12 residues. The junction had 1 base not matched to a gene; V was cut back by 4 bases and J by 4 bases. Germline lookup yields CDR1 SQVTM and CDR2 ANQGSEA. The CDR3 nucleotides read TGCAGCGTTGGACAGGGGGGAGAGACCCAGTACTTC. It codes for CSVGQGGETQYF.

V usage is TRBV7-9 and J usage is TRBJ1-6; 9 positions match TRBD1. V lost 4 bases to trimming and J lost 2 bases; unmatched junction nucleotides: 3. CDR3 length: 16 residues. CDR1 is SEHNR, CDR2 FQNEAQ, per germline (reference sequence). CDR3: CASSSWTGAYNSPLHF. The DNA of the CDR3 is TGTGCCAGCAGCTCCTGGACAGGGGCCTATAATTCACCCCTCCACTTT. Full variable domain (rest looked up from reference TRBV7-9 and TRBJ1-6): DTGVSQNPRHKITKRGQNVTFRCDPISEHNRLYWYRQTLGQGPEFLTYFQNEAQLEKSRLLSDRFSAERPKGSFSTLEIQRTEQGDSAMYLCASSSWTGAYNSPLHFGNGTRLTVT.

V and J are TRBV18 and TRBJ1-5; 7 bases fit TRBD1. After removal of 3 bases from V and 3 bases from J, the junction contained 5 bases not matched to a gene. Germline loops: CDR1 KGHSH, CDR2 LQKENI. The CDR3 runs 15 residues. The CDR3 region is CASSPQTGLNQPQHF. For the CDR3, the DNA is TGTGCCAGCTCACCCCAGACAGGGCTCAATCAGCCCCAGCATTTT.

The chain joins TRBV7-3 to TRBJ2-1; 14 bases match TRBD2. There are 16 residues in the CDR3. The V and J ends lost 3 bases and 7 bases, in that order; junction bases with no gene match: 5. Germline loops: CDR1 SGHTA, CDR2 FQGTGA. The CDR3 nucleotides read TGTGCCAGCAGCTTGAGACTAGCGGGGGGGCGAAATGAGCAGTTCTTC. Amino acid sequence: CASSLRLAGGRNEQFF.

V is TRBV11-1 and J is TRBJ2-1; possibly TRBD1 for D (7 bases). From germline, CDR1 is SGHAT and CDR2 FQDESV (reference sequence). This CDR3 comprises 16 residues. V was trimmed by 5 bases and J by 15 bases, leaving 29 bases between them. This CDR3 is CASSPQRGRGAGMLFF. CDR3 DNA: TGTGCCAGCAGCCCCCAGCGAGGCAGGGGGGCAGGTATGCTGTTCTTC.

In this sample, this clone turned up once. The chain uses TRBV28 and TRBJ2-1; perhaps TRBD1 as D (6 bases). This CDR3 comprises 16 residues. Trimming left V 1 base short and J 0 bases short, with 10 bases between. CDR1 is MDHEN, CDR2 SYDVKM, per germline. The CDR3 nucleotides read TGTGCCAGCAGTTTATTAGGGGGAAGCTCCTACAATGAGCAGTTCTTC. Protein sequence: CASSLLGGSSYNEQFF.

The CDR3 sequence is CASSILTSQRYNEQFF. As DNA, the CDR3 is TGTGCCAGTAGTATACTAACTAGCCAGCGTTACAATGAGCAGTTCTTC. The chain couples TRBV19 to TRBJ2-1; TRBD2 might be the D (6 bases). V was shortened by 2 bases and J by 4 bases, with 15 bases between the two germline ends. Germline lookup yields CDR1 LNHDA and CDR2 SQIVND (reference sequence). CDR3 size: 16 residues. Full variable domain (rest looked up from reference TRBV19 and TRBJ2-1): DGGITQSPKYLFRKEGQNVTLSCEQNLNHDAMYWYRQDPGQGLRLIYYSQIVNDFQKGDIAEGYSVSREKKESFPLTVTSAQKNPTAFYLCASSILTSQRYNEQFFGPGTRLTVL.